The present entry profiles one T cell receptor (beta chain) with its context. What it binds is unknown. The sample is drawn from a study of cytomegalovirus exposure and HLA in healthy donors. General observations from the study: CMV serostatus was the only recorded immune exposure for donors. In a later analysis, V- and J-gene trimming of beta chains associated with a DCLRE1C missense variant, replicated independently. When a later analysis compared HLA-associated TCR beta chains with equally common others, the HLA-associated chains turned out to be more clonally expanded and to have lower generation probabilities.

Trimming took 3 bases from V and 5 from J, leaving 8 bases between them. The CDR3 has 12 amino acids. The germline V gene encodes CDR1 SGHVS and CDR2 FNYEAQ. The PCR employed 60 Vbeta primers together with 13 Jbeta primers. Only in-frame clones appear in the TCRdb table, and some are missing; sequencing was by immunoSEQ multiplex PCR. This repertoire shows over 80,000 clones, approximately 85% found once; its top ten account for 4.5% to 6.5%. Sequencing input: PBMCs. The TCR sequence derives from a man aged 40-49 years in good health and CMV-seropositive. This chain connects TRBV7-6 to TRBJ2-7, with TRBD1 as a possible D gene (5 bases). The CDR3 DNA reads TGTGCCAGCAGCTTCAGGGATGACGAGCAGTACTTC. This translates into CASSFRDDEQYF. Full variable domain (remainder filled in from reference TRBV7-6 and TRBJ2-7): GAGVSQSPRYKVTKRGQDVALRCDPISGHVSLYWYRQALGQGPEFLTYFNYEAQQDKSGLPNDRFSAERPEGSISTLTIQRTEQRDSAMYRCASSFRDDEQYFGPGTRLTVT.